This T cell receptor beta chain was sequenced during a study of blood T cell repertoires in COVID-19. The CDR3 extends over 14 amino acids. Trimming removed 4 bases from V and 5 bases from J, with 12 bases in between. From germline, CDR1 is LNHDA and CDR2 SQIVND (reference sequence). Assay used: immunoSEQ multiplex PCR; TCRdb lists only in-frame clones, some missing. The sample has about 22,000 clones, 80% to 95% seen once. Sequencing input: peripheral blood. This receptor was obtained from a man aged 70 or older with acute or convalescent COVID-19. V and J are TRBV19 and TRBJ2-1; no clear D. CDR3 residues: CASSRLRQDNEQFF. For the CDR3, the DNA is TGTGCCAGTAGTAGACTGCGCCAAGACAATGAGCAGTTCTTC.